Listed below are T cell receptor beta chains from one sample, sequenced in a study of blood T cell repertoires in COVID-19. Produced via immunoSEQ multiplex PCR; TCRdb's table is partial and in-frame only. Of 100,000 to 120,000 clones detected, 81% appear once; the ten largest clones hold less than 45%. Sequencing used peripheral blood. The receptor source for this set is an elderly man with acute or convalescent COVID-19. Each CDR3 is given with its conserved first and last residue. D genes are given only for firm matches. Some rows have no size entry. The others give once, few or many, or a class for an expanded clone.

D gene: TRBD1; J gene: TRBJ1-1; V gene: TRBV7-8; clone size: -; CDR3 length: 14; CDR3 protein: CASSLVGTDTEAFF; CDR3 DNA: TGTGCCAGCAGCTTAGTAGGGACAGACACTGAAGCTTTCTTT
D gene: TRBD1; J gene: TRBJ2-2; V gene: TRBV19; clone size: -; CDR3 length: 14; CDR3 protein: CATRQGANTGELFF; CDR3 DNA: TGTGCCACGAGACAGGGGGCGAACACCGGGGAGCTGTTTTTT
D gene: TRBD1; J gene: TRBJ2-5; V gene: TRBV29-1; clone size: -; CDR3 length: 14; CDR3 protein: CSVLITGGAGTQYF; CDR3 DNA: TGCAGCGTTCTTATTACAGGGGGCGCGGGGACCCAGTACTTC
D gene: -; J gene: TRBJ1-1; V gene: TRBV2; clone size: few; CDR3 length: 13; CDR3 protein: CASGGNKNTEAFF; CDR3 DNA: TGTGCCAGCGGGGGGAACAAGAACACTGAAGCTTTCTTT
D gene: TRBD2; J gene: TRBJ2-7; V gene: TRBV3-1/TRBV3-2; clone size: -; CDR3 length: 13; CDR3 protein: CASGSAGVHEQYF; CDR3 DNA: TGTGCCTCAGGGTCAGCGGGAGTTCACGAGCAGTACTTC
D gene: -; J gene: TRBJ2-1; V gene: TRBV7-3; clone size: few; CDR3 length: 15; CDR3 protein: CASSLTSGPYNEQFF; CDR3 DNA: TGTGCCAGCAGCTTAACTAGCGGACCCTACAATGAGCAGTTCTTC
D gene: -; J gene: TRBJ1-3; V gene: TRBV28; clone size: -; CDR3 length: 18; CDR3 protein: CASSFPGGAALSGNTIYF; CDR3 DNA: TGTGCCAGCAGTTTCCCGGGGGGGGCTGCACTCTCTGGAAACACCATATATTTT
D gene: TRBD2; J gene: TRBJ2-3; V gene: TRBV7-4; clone size: -; CDR3 length: 16; CDR3 protein: CASSLSGRAFLDTQYF; CDR3 DNA: TGTGCCAGCAGCTTAAGCGGGAGGGCCTTCTTAGATACGCAGTATTTT
D gene: -; J gene: TRBJ2-5; V gene: TRBV5-5; clone size: -; CDR3 length: 14; CDR3 protein: CASSFGTRGETQYF; CDR3 DNA: TGTGCCAGCAGCTTTGGGACTCGAGGGGAGACCCAGTACTTC
D gene: -; J gene: TRBJ2-3; V gene: TRBV5-5; clone size: -; CDR3 length: 14; CDR3 protein: CASSKGLAKDTQYF; CDR3 DNA: TGTGCCAGCAGCAAGGGACTGGCTAAGGATACGCAGTATTTT
D gene: -; J gene: TRBJ1-6; V gene: TRBV30; clone size: -; CDR3 length: 12; CDR3 protein: CAWSVYLSPLHF; CDR3 DNA: TGTGCCTGGAGTGTATATCTTTCACCCCTCCACTTT
D gene: TRBD2; J gene: TRBJ2-1; V gene: TRBV9; clone size: -; CDR3 length: 15; CDR3 protein: CASSSGLAEYNEQFF; CDR3 DNA: TGTGCCAGCAGCTCGGGACTAGCGGAATACAATGAGCAGTTCTTC
D gene: -; J gene: TRBJ1-1; V gene: TRBV10-3; clone size: -; CDR3 length: 13; CDR3 protein: CAISGGLRPEAFF; CDR3 DNA: TGTGCCATCAGTGGGGGACTCAGACCCGAAGCTTTCTTT
D gene: -; J gene: TRBJ1-4; V gene: TRBV18; clone size: -; CDR3 length: 18; CDR3 protein: CASSPQNVGARTNEKLFF; CDR3 DNA: TGTGCCAGCTCACCACAAAATGTGGGGGCGCGAACTAATGAAAAACTGTTTTTT
D gene: -; J gene: TRBJ1-4; V gene: TRBV5-1; clone size: once; CDR3 length: 13; CDR3 protein: CASSLGQREKLFF; CDR3 DNA: TGCGCCAGCAGCTTGGGACAGAGGGAAAAACTGTTTTTT
D gene: TRBD1; J gene: TRBJ2-3; V gene: TRBV11-2; clone size: -; CDR3 length: 14; CDR3 protein: CASSPGTVLDTQYF; CDR3 DNA: TGTGCCAGCAGCCCTGGGACAGTACTAGATACGCAGTATTTT
D gene: -; J gene: TRBJ2-7; V gene: TRBV9; clone size: -; CDR3 length: 13; CDR3 protein: CASSRGGLNEQYF; CDR3 DNA: TGTGCCAGCAGCAGGGGGGGGCTGAACGAGCAGTACTTC
D gene: TRBD1; J gene: TRBJ2-1; V gene: TRBV28; clone size: -; CDR3 length: 13; CDR3 protein: CASSSRDRAEQFF; CDR3 DNA: TGTGCCAGCAGTTCGAGGGACAGGGCTGAGCAGTTCTTC
D gene: -; J gene: TRBJ2-3; V gene: TRBV12-3/TRBV12-4; clone size: -; CDR3 length: 13; CDR3 protein: CASSTGKIDTQYF; CDR3 DNA: TGTGCCAGCAGTACCGGGAAGATAGATACGCAGTATTTT
D gene: TRBD2; J gene: TRBJ2-7; V gene: TRBV7-8; clone size: -; CDR3 length: 18; CDR3 protein: CASSLVGRREGTSGEQYF; CDR3 DNA: TGTGCCAGCAGCTTAGTTGGTAGGCGGGAGGGGACCTCCGGCGAGCAGTACTTC
D gene: -; J gene: TRBJ1-2; V gene: TRBV10-3; clone size: -; CDR3 length: 11; CDR3 protein: CAISANYGYTF; CDR3 DNA: TGTGCCATCAGTGCAAACTATGGCTACACCTTC
D gene: TRBD1; J gene: TRBJ1-2; V gene: TRBV15; clone size: -; CDR3 length: 15; CDR3 protein: CATSRDSGQPSGYTF; CDR3 DNA: TGTGCCACCAGCAGAGATTCGGGACAGCCATCGGGCTACACCTTC
D gene: TRBD1; J gene: TRBJ2-7; V gene: TRBV7-9; clone size: -; CDR3 length: 14; CDR3 protein: CASSKDRASYEQYF; CDR3 DNA: TGTGCCAGCAGCAAGGACAGGGCCTCCTACGAGCAGTACTTC
D gene: TRBD2; J gene: TRBJ2-3; V gene: TRBV18; clone size: -; CDR3 length: 15; CDR3 protein: CASSPQAGGSDTQYF; CDR3 DNA: TGTGCCAGCTCACCTCAAGCGGGAGGTTCGGATACGCAGTATTTT
D gene: -; J gene: TRBJ2-7; V gene: TRBV11-1; clone size: once; CDR3 length: 11; CDR3 protein: CASSSLYEQYF; CDR3 DNA: TGTGCCAGCAGTTCCCTCTACGAGCAGTACTTC
D gene: TRBD1; J gene: TRBJ1-1; V gene: TRBV5-1; clone size: -; CDR3 length: 14; CDR3 protein: CASSMGQANTEAFF; CDR3 DNA: TGCGCCAGCAGCATGGGACAGGCGAACACTGAAGCTTTCTTT
D gene: -; J gene: TRBJ2-1; V gene: TRBV5-1; clone size: -; CDR3 length: 15; CDR3 protein: CASSAMASRGDEQFF; CDR3 DNA: TGCGCCAGCAGCGCCATGGCTAGCAGGGGAGATGAGCAGTTCTTC
D gene: TRBD1; J gene: TRBJ1-4; V gene: TRBV4-2; clone size: few; CDR3 length: 15; CDR3 protein: CASSQPDRGNEKLFF; CDR3 DNA: TGTGCCAGCAGCCAGCCCGACAGGGGCAATGAAAAACTGTTTTTT
D gene: -; J gene: TRBJ1-1; V gene: TRBV2; clone size: -; CDR3 length: 13; CDR3 protein: CASSGQENTEAFF; CDR3 DNA: TGTGCCAGCAGTGGTCAGGAGAACACTGAAGCTTTCTTT
D gene: -; J gene: TRBJ1-2; V gene: TRBV5-1; clone size: -; CDR3 length: 14; CDR3 protein: CASSFEGANYGYTF; CDR3 DNA: TGCGCCAGCAGCTTTGAAGGGGCGAACTATGGCTACACCTTC
D gene: -; J gene: TRBJ2-7; V gene: TRBV28; clone size: -; CDR3 length: 12; CDR3 protein: CASSLQGYEQYF; CDR3 DNA: TGTGCCAGCAGTTTACAGGGATACGAGCAGTACTTC
D gene: TRBD1; J gene: TRBJ1-4; V gene: TRBV13; clone size: -; CDR3 length: 15; CDR3 protein: CASSFLRDSNEKLFF; CDR3 DNA: TGTGCCAGCAGCTTCCTCCGGGACAGTAATGAAAAACTGTTTTTT
D gene: -; J gene: TRBJ1-4; V gene: TRBV5-1; clone size: -; CDR3 length: 15; CDR3 protein: CASSLAADSYEKLFF; CDR3 DNA: TGCGCCAGCAGCTTGGCCGCTGACTCTTATGAAAAACTGTTTTTT
D gene: -; J gene: TRBJ1-1; V gene: TRBV2; clone size: -; CDR3 length: 13; CDR3 protein: CASSDRPNTEAFF; CDR3 DNA: TGTGCCAGCAGTGACAGGCCTAACACTGAAGCTTTCTTT
D gene: -; J gene: TRBJ1-1; V gene: TRBV30; clone size: -; CDR3 length: 13; CDR3 protein: CAWNGQQNTEAFF; CDR3 DNA: TGTGCCTGGAATGGACAGCAAAACACTGAAGCTTTCTTT
D gene: -; J gene: TRBJ1-5; V gene: TRBV15; clone size: -; CDR3 length: 17; CDR3 protein: CATSIPRTQGVGQPQHF; CDR3 DNA: TGTGCCACCAGCATCCCCCGAACGCAGGGTGTCGGTCAGCCCCAGCATTTT
D gene: -; J gene: TRBJ2-1; V gene: TRBV11-2; clone size: -; CDR3 length: 16; CDR3 protein: CASSLGSYSSYNEQFF; CDR3 DNA: TGTGCCAGCAGCTTAGGAAGCTACAGCTCCTACAATGAGCAGTTCTTC
D gene: TRBD1; J gene: TRBJ2-7; V gene: TRBV2; clone size: -; CDR3 length: 13; CDR3 protein: CASTTGGRYEQYF; CDR3 DNA: TGTGCCAGCACCACAGGGGGCCGGTACGAGCAGTACTTC
D gene: TRBD2; J gene: TRBJ2-2; V gene: TRBV27; clone size: -; CDR3 length: 18; CDR3 protein: CASSLRGLAGSNTGELFF; CDR3 DNA: TGTGCCAGCAGTTTACGAGGACTAGCGGGATCGAACACCGGGGAGCTGTTTTTT
D gene: TRBD1; J gene: TRBJ2-2; V gene: TRBV19; clone size: -; CDR3 length: 14; CDR3 protein: CASSRQGAVGELFF; CDR3 DNA: TGTGCCAGTAGTAGACAGGGGGCCGTCGGGGAGCTGTTTTTT
D gene: -; J gene: TRBJ1-4; V gene: TRBV6-5; clone size: -; CDR3 length: 15; CDR3 protein: CASALGGATNEKLFF; CDR3 DNA: TGTGCCAGCGCGCTGGGAGGTGCAACTAATGAAAAACTGTTTTTT
D gene: TRBD1; J gene: TRBJ1-5; V gene: TRBV2; clone size: -; CDR3 length: 13; CDR3 protein: CASRGQGGQPQHF; CDR3 DNA: TGTGCCAGCAGAGGACAGGGCGGTCAGCCCCAGCATTTT
D gene: TRBD1; J gene: TRBJ2-7; V gene: TRBV20-1; clone size: -; CDR3 length: 11; CDR3 protein: CSARDRVGQYF; CDR3 DNA: TGCAGTGCTAGGGACAGGGTCGGGCAGTACTTC